A selection of T cell receptor beta chains follows, all from one sample in a study. One entry per CDR3 protein, called by TCRdb with MiXCR from the 5' RACE reads. This repertoire shows about 54,000 distinct CDR3 sequences, 17% found once; its top ten account for 2% to 2.5%. Sequenced material: naive CD4+ T cells sorted from blood. These receptors were obtained from a female donor with breast cancer. CDR3s include the opening cysteine and the closing phenylalanine or tryptophan. Each record gives: J gene, D gene, V gene, clone size, CDR3 protein, CDR3 DNA. D genes are given only for firm matches. Size tells how often a clone was seen (once, few, many) or the class of an expanded clone, and some rows leave it out.

j_gene: TRBJ1-1
d_gene: TRBD1
v_gene: TRBV6-2/TRBV6-3
abundance: few
CDR3aa: CASSDTGAHTEAFF
CDR3nt: TGTGCCAGCAGTGATACAGGGGCGCACACTGAAGCTTTCTTT

j_gene: TRBJ2-3
d_gene: TRBD2
v_gene: TRBV12-3/TRBV12-4
abundance: NA
CDR3aa: CASGLAGDGVDTQYF
CDR3nt: TGTGCCAGCGGACTAGCGGGAGATGGGGTAGATACGCAGTATTTT

j_gene: TRBJ1-1
d_gene: NA
v_gene: TRBV5-1
abundance: few
CDR3aa: CASSLRGELTEAFF
CDR3nt: TGCGCCAGCAGCTTGAGAGGGGAGCTGACTGAAGCTTTCTTT

j_gene: TRBJ2-5
d_gene: TRBD2
v_gene: TRBV28
abundance: few
CDR3aa: CASSRGLVGETQYF
CDR3nt: TGTGCCAGCAGTCGGGGACTAGTGGGAGAGACCCAGTACTTC

j_gene: TRBJ1-5
d_gene: NA
v_gene: TRBV20-1
abundance: many
CDR3aa: CSARLQGDGQPQHF
CDR3nt: TGCAGTGCTCGCCTACAGGGAGATGGGCAGCCCCAGCATTTT

j_gene: TRBJ2-7
d_gene: TRBD2
v_gene: TRBV5-1
abundance: NA
CDR3aa: CASSLGVAGFYEQYF
CDR3nt: TGCGCCAGCAGCCTCGGGGTAGCGGGTTTCTACGAGCAGTACTTC

j_gene: TRBJ2-7
d_gene: TRBD2
v_gene: TRBV18
abundance: NA
CDR3aa: CASSPTTSGIYEQYF
CDR3nt: TGTGCCAGCTCACCAACGACTAGCGGAATCTACGAGCAGTACTTC

j_gene: TRBJ2-3
d_gene: TRBD2
v_gene: TRBV6-2/TRBV6-3
abundance: NA
CDR3aa: CASSPTSGRRDTQYF
CDR3nt: TGTGCCAGCAGTCCGACTAGCGGGAGGAGGGATACGCAGTATTTT

j_gene: TRBJ1-4
d_gene: NA
v_gene: TRBV7-9
abundance: NA
CDR3aa: CASSPPPQGRSTNEKLFF
CDR3nt: TGTGCCAGCAGCCCGCCCCCACAGGGAAGGTCAACTAATGAAAAACTGTTTTTT

j_gene: TRBJ2-7
d_gene: TRBD1
v_gene: TRBV10-3
abundance: NA
CDR3aa: CAISGQGSFEQYF
CDR3nt: TGTGCCATCAGCGGACAGGGATCTTTCGAGCAGTACTTC

j_gene: TRBJ2-2
d_gene: NA
v_gene: TRBV7-2
abundance: many
CDR3aa: CASSPGGRRGGELFF
CDR3nt: TGTGCCAGCAGCCCCGGGGGGCGCAGGGGCGGGGAGCTGTTTTTT

j_gene: TRBJ2-1
d_gene: NA
v_gene: TRBV29-1
abundance: few
CDR3aa: CSVEVTAVNEQFF
CDR3nt: TGCAGCGTTGAGGTGACTGCGGTCAATGAGCAGTTCTTC

j_gene: TRBJ1-4
d_gene: NA
v_gene: TRBV3-1
abundance: NA
CDR3aa: CASSQNEKLFF
CDR3nt: TGTGCCAGCAGCCAAAATGAAAAACTGTTTTTT

j_gene: TRBJ1-5
d_gene: TRBD1
v_gene: TRBV3-1
abundance: once
CDR3aa: CASSQGTGYYHPQHF
CDR3nt: TGTGCCAGCAGCCAGGGGACAGGGTATTATCATCCCCAGCATTTT

j_gene: TRBJ1-5
d_gene: TRBD1
v_gene: TRBV6-1
abundance: many
CDR3aa: CASIDRGYQPQHF
CDR3nt: TGTGCCAGCATTGACAGGGGGTATCAGCCCCAGCATTTT

j_gene: TRBJ2-7
d_gene: NA
v_gene: TRBV7-9
abundance: few
CDR3aa: CASSLTPISSTYEQYF
CDR3nt: TGTGCCAGCAGCTTAACTCCGATATCATCTACCTACGAGCAGTACTTC

j_gene: TRBJ1-2
d_gene: NA
v_gene: TRBV7-2
abundance: many
CDR3aa: CASSLGQFGYTF
CDR3nt: TGTGCCAGCAGCTTAGGACAGTTCGGCTACACCTTC

j_gene: TRBJ2-7
d_gene: TRBD1
v_gene: TRBV7-9
abundance: few
CDR3aa: CASSPGTGTLGEQYF
CDR3nt: TGTGCCAGCAGCCCGGGGACAGGGACCCTCGGGGAGCAGTACTTC

j_gene: TRBJ2-7
d_gene: NA
v_gene: TRBV29-1
abundance: few
CDR3aa: CSVEVSATYGQYF
CDR3nt: TGCAGCGTTGAAGTATCAGCCACCTACGGGCAGTACTTC

j_gene: TRBJ2-1
d_gene: TRBD2
v_gene: TRBV24-1
abundance: NA
CDR3aa: CATSDPGLAGGNEQFF
CDR3nt: TGTGCCACCAGTGACCCGGGACTAGCGGGAGGTAATGAGCAGTTCTTC

j_gene: TRBJ1-1
d_gene: NA
v_gene: TRBV6-5
abundance: few
CDR3aa: CANSPQGLTNTEAFF
CDR3nt: TGTGCCAACTCCCCACAGGGACTGACTAACACTGAAGCTTTCTTT

j_gene: TRBJ1-5
d_gene: NA
v_gene: TRBV19
abundance: few
CDR3aa: CASSPLGPRDQPQHF
CDR3nt: TGTGCCAGTAGTCCCCTAGGTCCGAGGGATCAGCCCCAGCATTTT

j_gene: TRBJ2-5
d_gene: NA
v_gene: TRBV12-3/TRBV12-4
abundance: few
CDR3aa: CASSLYTGGETQYF
CDR3nt: TGTGCCAGCAGCCTATATACCGGGGGAGAGACCCAGTACTTC

j_gene: TRBJ2-3
d_gene: TRBD1
v_gene: TRBV11-2
abundance: many
CDR3aa: CASSLRGGLSTSTDTQYF
CDR3nt: TGTGCCAGCAGCTTAAGAGGGGGCCTCTCGACTAGCACAGATACGCAGTATTTT

j_gene: TRBJ1-5
d_gene: NA
v_gene: TRBV6-2/TRBV6-3
abundance: NA
CDR3aa: CASSYSGDLPQHF
CDR3nt: TGTGCCAGCAGTTACTCAGGCGATTTGCCCCAGCATTTT

j_gene: TRBJ2-1
d_gene: NA
v_gene: TRBV9
abundance: few
CDR3aa: CASSVAQLARNEQFF
CDR3nt: TGTGCCAGCAGCGTAGCTCAACTGGCAAGGAATGAGCAGTTCTTC

j_gene: TRBJ2-7
d_gene: TRBD2
v_gene: TRBV20-1
abundance: few
CDR3aa: CSARDLSAGGGYEQYF
CDR3nt: TGCAGTGCTAGAGATCTGTCGGCGGGAGGGGGGTACGAGCAGTACTTC

j_gene: TRBJ2-3
d_gene: NA
v_gene: TRBV7-2
abundance: few
CDR3aa: CASTTRDTQYF
CDR3nt: TGTGCCAGCACCACTCGGGATACGCAGTATTTT

j_gene: TRBJ1-2
d_gene: NA
v_gene: TRBV4-1
abundance: many
CDR3aa: CASSDRRRSYGYTF
CDR3nt: TGCGCCAGCAGCGATAGACGGCGATCCTATGGCTACACCTTC

j_gene: TRBJ2-2
d_gene: NA
v_gene: TRBV9
abundance: NA
CDR3aa: CASSVGERAGSNTGELFF
CDR3nt: TGTGCCAGCAGCGTAGGCGAGAGGGCAGGTAGCAACACCGGGGAGCTGTTTTTT

j_gene: TRBJ2-7
d_gene: NA
v_gene: TRBV6-5
abundance: many
CDR3aa: CASSYSLARSYEQYF
CDR3nt: TGTGCCAGCAGTTACTCACTAGCTAGGTCCTACGAGCAGTACTTC

j_gene: TRBJ1-6
d_gene: TRBD1
v_gene: TRBV5-1
abundance: NA
CDR3aa: CASSLGPTGKYNSPLHF
CDR3nt: TGCGCCAGCAGCTTGGGACCGACAGGGAAGTATAATTCACCCCTCCACTTT

j_gene: TRBJ2-7
d_gene: NA
v_gene: TRBV5-1
abundance: many
CDR3aa: CASGPRAGDPTGQYF
CDR3nt: TGCGCCAGCGGCCCTCGGGCGGGCGATCCTACGGGGCAGTACTTC

j_gene: TRBJ2-4
d_gene: NA
v_gene: TRBV7-9
abundance: many
CDR3aa: CASSNALSPQYF
CDR3nt: TGTGCCAGCAGCAACGCCCTGTCCCCCCAGTACTTC

j_gene: TRBJ1-5
d_gene: NA
v_gene: TRBV7-2
abundance: many
CDR3aa: CASSLRGGALNQPQHF
CDR3nt: TGTGCCAGCAGCTTACGTGGAGGGGCGCTGAATCAGCCCCAGCATTTT

j_gene: TRBJ1-3
d_gene: NA
v_gene: TRBV6-2/TRBV6-3
abundance: NA
CDR3aa: CASRPGSSGNTIYF
CDR3nt: TGTGCCAGCAGGCCGGGAAGCTCTGGAAACACCATATATTTT

j_gene: TRBJ1-2
d_gene: NA
v_gene: TRBV12-3/TRBV12-4
abundance: NA
CDR3aa: CASSLTYGYTF
CDR3nt: TGTGCCAGCAGTTTAACCTATGGCTACACCTTC

j_gene: TRBJ2-1
d_gene: NA
v_gene: TRBV20-1
abundance: many
CDR3aa: CSAGTHNEQFF
CDR3nt: TGCAGTGCCGGGACTCACAATGAGCAGTTCTTC

j_gene: TRBJ2-7
d_gene: NA
v_gene: TRBV5-1
abundance: NA
CDR3aa: CASSPLRDAYEQYF
CDR3nt: TGCGCCAGCAGCCCTCTCCGGGACGCCTACGAGCAGTACTTC

j_gene: TRBJ1-2
d_gene: NA
v_gene: TRBV28
abundance: NA
CDR3aa: CASSSGGADYGYTF
CDR3nt: TGTGCCAGTAGTTCGGGGGGAGCGGACTATGGCTACACCTTC

j_gene: TRBJ2-3
d_gene: NA
v_gene: TRBV5-1
abundance: few
CDR3aa: CASSPQGPLTDTQYF
CDR3nt: TGCGCCAGCAGCCCCCAGGGACCGTTGACAGATACGCAGTATTTT

j_gene: TRBJ1-1
d_gene: NA
v_gene: TRBV5-1
abundance: NA
CDR3aa: CASSWGGVTEAFF
CDR3nt: TGCGCCAGCAGCTGGGGAGGAGTAACTGAAGCTTTCTTT

j_gene: TRBJ2-3
d_gene: NA
v_gene: TRBV5-1
abundance: NA
CDR3aa: CASSPGQLIDTQYF
CDR3nt: TGCGCCAGCAGCCCCGGGCAGTTAATAGATACGCAGTATTTT

j_gene: TRBJ2-3
d_gene: NA
v_gene: TRBV20-1
abundance: many
CDR3aa: CSASPRQGSLTDTQYF
CDR3nt: TGCAGTGCTAGCCCCCGGCAGGGGTCTTTGACAGATACGCAGTATTTT

j_gene: TRBJ1-1
d_gene: NA
v_gene: TRBV20-1
abundance: NA
CDR3aa: CSARSALGEMNTEAFF
CDR3nt: TGTAGTGCTAGATCCGCCCTGGGAGAAATGAACACTGAAGCTTTCTTT

j_gene: TRBJ2-7
d_gene: NA
v_gene: TRBV20-1
abundance: many
CDR3aa: CSARDSYEQYF
CDR3nt: TGCAGTGCTAGGGATTCCTACGAGCAGTACTTC

j_gene: TRBJ1-1
d_gene: NA
v_gene: TRBV11-2
abundance: NA
CDR3aa: CASSSPKGSTEAFF
CDR3nt: TGTGCCAGCAGCTCCCCCAAGGGCAGCACTGAAGCTTTCTTT

j_gene: TRBJ2-1
d_gene: NA
v_gene: TRBV5-1
abundance: NA
CDR3aa: CASSAGGTFINNEQFF
CDR3nt: TGCGCCAGCAGTGCAGGTGGGACCTTTATCAACAATGAGCAGTTCTTC

j_gene: TRBJ2-7
d_gene: NA
v_gene: TRBV2
abundance: NA
CDR3aa: CASSESSRGEQYF
CDR3nt: TGTGCCAGCAGTGAGAGCAGTAGGGGCGAGCAGTACTTC

j_gene: TRBJ1-2
d_gene: TRBD1
v_gene: TRBV7-2
abundance: NA
CDR3aa: CASSLAEGAMGYGYTF
CDR3nt: TGTGCCAGCAGCTTAGCAGAGGGGGCGATGGGATATGGCTACACCTTC